This T cell receptor beta chain was observed in a study of radiation and T cells in renal cell carcinoma. Deletions cut 3 bases from V and 2 bases from J, with 21 bases between. Germline V gene data show CDR1 as MNHNS and CDR2 as SASEGT. There are 18 residues in the CDR3. The table came from immunoSEQ multiplex PCR; TCRdb's copy has only in-frame clones and leaves some out. In the table there are approximately 150,000 clones, less than 90% of which are singletons. Time point indicated: baseline pretreatment blood. Noted treatment: 15 Gy SBRT to primary tumor, nephrectomy 4 weeks later. The sample consisted of blood, taken from a patient whose treatment included radiotherapy and nephrectomy. This sequence originates from a woman in her 70s with renal cell carcinoma. This rearrangement joins TRBV6-1 to TRBJ2-3; the D gene is possibly TRBD1 (6 bases). As DNA, the CDR3 is TGTGCCAGCAGTGATGCGCTGGACAGTTCGTTCCCCACAGATACGCAGTATTTT. Protein: CASSDALDSSFPTDTQYF.